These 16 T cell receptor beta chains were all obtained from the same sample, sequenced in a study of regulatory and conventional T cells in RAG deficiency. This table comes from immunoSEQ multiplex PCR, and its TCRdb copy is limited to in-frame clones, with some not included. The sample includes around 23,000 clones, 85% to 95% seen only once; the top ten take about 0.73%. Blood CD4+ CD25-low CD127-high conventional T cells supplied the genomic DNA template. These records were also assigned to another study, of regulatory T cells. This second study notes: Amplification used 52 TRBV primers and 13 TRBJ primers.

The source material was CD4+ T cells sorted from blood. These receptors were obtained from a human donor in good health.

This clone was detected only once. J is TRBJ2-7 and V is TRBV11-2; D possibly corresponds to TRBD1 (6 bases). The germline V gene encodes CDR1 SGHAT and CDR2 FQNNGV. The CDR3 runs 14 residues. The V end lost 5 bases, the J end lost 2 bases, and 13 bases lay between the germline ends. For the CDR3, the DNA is TGTGCCAGCAGCCCCCAACAGGGACCCTACGAGCAGTACTTC. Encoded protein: CASSPQQGPYEQYF.

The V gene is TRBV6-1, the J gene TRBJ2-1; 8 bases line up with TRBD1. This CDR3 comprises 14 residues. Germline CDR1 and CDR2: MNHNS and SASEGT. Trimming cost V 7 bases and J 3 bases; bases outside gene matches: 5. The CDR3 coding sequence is TGTGCCAGCAACGGACAGGGCAACTACAATGAGCAGTTCTTC. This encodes CASNGQGNYNEQFF.

The CDR3 sequence is CASSDGTGLAKNIQYF. CDR3 bases: TGTGCCAGCAGTGATGGGACAGGGTTAGCCAAAAACATTCAGTACTTC. The genes are TRBV6-1 and TRBJ2-4; the match to TRBD1 covers 9 bases. The V and J ends lost 3 bases and 0 bases, in that order; junction bases with no gene match: 3. Germline V gives CDR1 MNHNS, CDR2 SASEGT. This CDR3 is built from 16 residues.

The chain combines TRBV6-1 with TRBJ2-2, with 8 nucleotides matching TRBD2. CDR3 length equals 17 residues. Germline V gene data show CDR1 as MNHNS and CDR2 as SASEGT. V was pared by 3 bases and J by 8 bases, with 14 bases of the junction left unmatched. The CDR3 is CASSEMAGGSVGGELFF. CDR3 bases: TGTGCCAGCAGTGAGATGGCGGGAGGCTCAGTGGGAGGGGAGCTGTTTTTT.

CDR3 in amino acids: CSVAHGEETQYF. The CDR3 DNA is TGCAGCGTTGCACATGGGGAGGAGACCCAGTACTTC. V and J are TRBV29-1 and TRBJ2-5, with D possibly TRBD2 on 5 matching bases. There are 12 residues in the CDR3. CDR1 is SQVTM and CDR2 is ANQGSEA in the germline V gene. The ends were cut back, 4 bases at V and 5 bases at J, with 11 bases in the middle.

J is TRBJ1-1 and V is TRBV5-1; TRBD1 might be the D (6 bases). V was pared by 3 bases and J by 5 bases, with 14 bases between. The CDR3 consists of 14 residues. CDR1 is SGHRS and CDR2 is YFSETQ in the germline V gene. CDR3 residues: CASSSGQGRTEAFF. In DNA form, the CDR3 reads TGCGCCAGCAGCTCGGGACAAGGGAGGACTGAAGCTTTCTTT.

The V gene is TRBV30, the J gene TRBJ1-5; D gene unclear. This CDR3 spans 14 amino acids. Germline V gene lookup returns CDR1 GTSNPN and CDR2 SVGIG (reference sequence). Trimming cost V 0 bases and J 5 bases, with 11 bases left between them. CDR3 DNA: TGTGCCTGGAGTGTACTGGGGTCGGATCAGCCCCAGCATTTT. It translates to CAWSVLGSDQPQHF.

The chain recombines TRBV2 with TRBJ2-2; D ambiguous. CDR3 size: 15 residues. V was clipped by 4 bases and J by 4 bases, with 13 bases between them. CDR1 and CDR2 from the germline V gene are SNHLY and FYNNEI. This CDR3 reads CASSGVVLPTGELFF. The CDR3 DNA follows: TGTGCCAGCAGTGGCGTGGTCCTCCCCACCGGGGAGCTGTTTTTT.

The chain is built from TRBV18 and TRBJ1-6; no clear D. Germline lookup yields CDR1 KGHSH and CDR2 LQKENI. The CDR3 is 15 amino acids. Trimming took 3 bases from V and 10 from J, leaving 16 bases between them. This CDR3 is CASSPGSGSGSPLHF. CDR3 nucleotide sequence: TGTGCCAGCTCACCCGGTTCGGGCTCCGGGTCACCCCTCCACTTT. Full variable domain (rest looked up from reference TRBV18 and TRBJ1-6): NAGVMQNPRHLVRRRGQEARLRCSPMKGHSHVYWYRQLPEEGLKFMVYLQKENIIDESGMPKERFSAEFPKEGPSILRIQQVVRGDSAAYFCASSPGSGSGSPLHFGNGTRLTVT.

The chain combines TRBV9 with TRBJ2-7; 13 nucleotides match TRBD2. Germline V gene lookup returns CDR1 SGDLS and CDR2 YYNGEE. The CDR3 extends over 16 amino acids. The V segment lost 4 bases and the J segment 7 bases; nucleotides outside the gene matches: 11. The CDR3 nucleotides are TGTGCCAGCAGCCCCTCAGGACTAGCGGGGGTATGGGAGCAGTACTTC. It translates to CASSPSGLAGVWEQYF.

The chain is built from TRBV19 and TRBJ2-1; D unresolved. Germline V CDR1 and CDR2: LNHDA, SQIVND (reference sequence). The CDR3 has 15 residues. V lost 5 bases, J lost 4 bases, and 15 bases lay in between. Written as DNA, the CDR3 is TGTGCCAGTAGTTCAGGACGATCCCCTTACAATGAGCAGTTCTTC. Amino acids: CASSSGRSPYNEQFF.

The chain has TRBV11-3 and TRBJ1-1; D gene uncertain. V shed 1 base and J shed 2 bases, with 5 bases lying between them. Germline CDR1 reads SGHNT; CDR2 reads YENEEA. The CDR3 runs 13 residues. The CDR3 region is CASSLGENTEAFF. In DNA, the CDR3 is TGTGCCAGCAGCTTAGGAGAAAACACTGAAGCTTTCTTT.

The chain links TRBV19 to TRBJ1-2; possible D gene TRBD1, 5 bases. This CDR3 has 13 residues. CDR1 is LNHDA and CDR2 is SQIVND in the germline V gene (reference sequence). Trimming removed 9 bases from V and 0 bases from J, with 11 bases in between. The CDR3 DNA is TGTGCCAGCAGCCGACAGACTAACTATGGCTACACCTTC. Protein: CASSRQTNYGYTF.

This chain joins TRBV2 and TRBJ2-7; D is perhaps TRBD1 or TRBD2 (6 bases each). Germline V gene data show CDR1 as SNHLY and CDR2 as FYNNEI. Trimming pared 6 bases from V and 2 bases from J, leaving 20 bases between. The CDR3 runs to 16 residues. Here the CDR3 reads CASRKRGDSPTYEQYF. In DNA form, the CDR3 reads TGTGCCAGCAGGAAAAGGGGGGACTCCCCAACCTACGAGCAGTACTTC.

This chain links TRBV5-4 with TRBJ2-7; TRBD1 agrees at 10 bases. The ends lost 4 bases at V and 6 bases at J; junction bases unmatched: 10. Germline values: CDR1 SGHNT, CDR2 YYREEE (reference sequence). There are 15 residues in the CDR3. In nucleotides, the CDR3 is TGTGCCAGCAGCGCGCAAGGGACAGGGGTGGCCGAGCAGTACTTC. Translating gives CASSAQGTGVAEQYF.

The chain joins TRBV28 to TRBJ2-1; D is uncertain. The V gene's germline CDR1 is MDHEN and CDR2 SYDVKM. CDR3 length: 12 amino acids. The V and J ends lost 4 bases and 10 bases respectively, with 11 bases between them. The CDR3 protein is CASSSPVGEQFF. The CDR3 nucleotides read TGTGCCAGCAGTTCTCCCGTCGGAGAGCAGTTCTTC.